This TCR beta chain came from a study of cytomegalovirus exposure and HLA in healthy donors. Germline CDR1 SEHNR, CDR2 FQNEAQ (reference sequence). The CDR3 is made up of 17 amino acids. Trimming took off 4 bases at V and 2 bases at J, with 18 bases between the two ends. Study-wide points: Analysis was performed later, and it showed HLA-associated TCR beta chains to be more clonally expanded than equally common others.

The PCR ran on 60 Vbeta and 13 Jbeta primers. Libraries were prepared by immunoSEQ multiplex PCR; TCRdb keeps only in-frame clonotypes and omits some of them. The sample holds fewer than 250,000 clones, about four fifths seen once. In regard to this clone: No antigen is known for it.

This clonotype originated in a woman aged 40 to 50 in good health and CMV-seronegative. The V and J genes are TRBV7-9 and TRBJ1-5; no definite D call. The sample comprised PBMCs. The CDR3 here is CASSSKPGGLGNQPQHF. CDR3 sequence (DNA): TGTGCCAGCAGCTCAAAGCCGGGAGGGTTGGGCAATCAGCCCCAGCATTTT.